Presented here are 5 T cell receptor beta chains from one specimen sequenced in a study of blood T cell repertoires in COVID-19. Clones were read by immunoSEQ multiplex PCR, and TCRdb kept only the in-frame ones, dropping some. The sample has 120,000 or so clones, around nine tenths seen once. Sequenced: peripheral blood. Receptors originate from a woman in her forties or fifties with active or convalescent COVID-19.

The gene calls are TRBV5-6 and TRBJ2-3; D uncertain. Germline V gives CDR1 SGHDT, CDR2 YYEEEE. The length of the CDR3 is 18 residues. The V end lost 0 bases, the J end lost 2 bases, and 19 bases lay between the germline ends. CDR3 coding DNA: TGTGCCAGCAGCTTGGCCATTAGCCCCGATTTATACACAGATACGCAGTATTTT. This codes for CASSLAISPDLYTDTQYF.

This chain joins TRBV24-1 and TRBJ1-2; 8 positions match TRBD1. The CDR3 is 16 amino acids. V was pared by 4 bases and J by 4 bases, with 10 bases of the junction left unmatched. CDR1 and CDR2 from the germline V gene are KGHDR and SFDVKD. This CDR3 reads CATSDPGQGPSYGYTF. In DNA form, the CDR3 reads TGTGCCACCAGTGACCCCGGACAGGGTCCGAGCTATGGCTACACCTTC.

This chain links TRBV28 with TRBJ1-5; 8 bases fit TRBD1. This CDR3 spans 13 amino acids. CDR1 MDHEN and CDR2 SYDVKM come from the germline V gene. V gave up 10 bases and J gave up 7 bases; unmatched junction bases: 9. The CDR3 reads CATTTGVFQPQHF. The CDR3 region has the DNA TGTGCCACCACGACAGGGGTCTTCCAGCCCCAGCATTTT.

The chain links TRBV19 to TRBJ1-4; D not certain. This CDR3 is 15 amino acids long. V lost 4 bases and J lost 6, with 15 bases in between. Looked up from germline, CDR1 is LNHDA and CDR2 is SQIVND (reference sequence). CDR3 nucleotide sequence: TGTGCCAGTAGTAAGAGGGTGAAGGTCTATGAAAAACTGTTTTTT. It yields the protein CASSKRVKVYEKLFF. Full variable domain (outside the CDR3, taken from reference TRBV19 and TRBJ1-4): DGGITQSPKYLFRKEGQNVTLSCEQNLNHDAMYWYRQDPGQGLRLIYYSQIVNDFQKGDIAEGYSVSREKKESFPLTVTSAQKNPTAFYLCASSKRVKVYEKLFFGSGTQLSVL.

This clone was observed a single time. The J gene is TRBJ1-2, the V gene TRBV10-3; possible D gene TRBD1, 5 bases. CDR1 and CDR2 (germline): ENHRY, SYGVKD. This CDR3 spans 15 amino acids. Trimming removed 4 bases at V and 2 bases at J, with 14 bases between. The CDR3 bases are TGTGCCATCAGTGCCGACCCGACAGCAAACTATGGCTACACCTTC. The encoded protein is CAISADPTANYGYTF.